This note documents a single TCR beta chain sequence. This specimen comes from a study of OX40 agonist ivuxolimab in advanced cancers. Study-level background: A mean age of approximately 58 years, range roughly 23 to 79, was recorded, and 70% to 85% were male. Past anti-PD-1, anti-PD-L1 or anti-CTLA-4 therapy was accepted, and 30% to 50% had received some.

The table came from immunoSEQ multiplex PCR; TCRdb's copy has only in-frame clones and leaves some out. Of some 76,000 clones listed, around 81% were seen once; the top ten hold under 2%. Germline-derived CDR1 and CDR2 are SGHNT and YYREEE (reference sequence). V was clipped by 2 bases and J by 0 bases, with 15 bases between them. The CDR3 loop spans 16 amino acids. Sequenced here: CD4+ or CD8+ T cells sorted from blood, sampled in a trial of the OX40 agonist ivuxolimab. This receptor was obtained from an adult with an advanced solid tumor such as melanoma, head and neck, liver or kidney cancer. This chain connects TRBV5-4 to TRBJ2-7; D is uncertain. CDR3 amino acids: CASSFSQTLPSYEQYF. CDR3 nucleotide sequence: TGTGCCAGCAGCTTCTCGCAGACCTTGCCCTCCTACGAGCAGTACTTC.